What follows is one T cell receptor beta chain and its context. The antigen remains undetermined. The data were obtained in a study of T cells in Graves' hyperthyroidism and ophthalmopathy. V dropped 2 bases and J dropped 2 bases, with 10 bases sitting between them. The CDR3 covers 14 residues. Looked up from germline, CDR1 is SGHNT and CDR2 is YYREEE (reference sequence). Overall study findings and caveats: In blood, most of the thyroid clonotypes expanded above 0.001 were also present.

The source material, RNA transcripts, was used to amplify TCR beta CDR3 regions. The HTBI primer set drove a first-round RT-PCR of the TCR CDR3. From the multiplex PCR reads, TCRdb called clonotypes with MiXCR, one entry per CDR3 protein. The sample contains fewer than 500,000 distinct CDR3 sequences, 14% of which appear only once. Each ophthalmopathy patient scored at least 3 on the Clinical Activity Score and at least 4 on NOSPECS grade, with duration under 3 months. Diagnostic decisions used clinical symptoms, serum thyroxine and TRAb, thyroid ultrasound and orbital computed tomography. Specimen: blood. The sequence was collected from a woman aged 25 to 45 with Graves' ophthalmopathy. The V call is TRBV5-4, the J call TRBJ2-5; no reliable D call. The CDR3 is CASSLNSAQETQYF. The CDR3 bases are TGTGCCAGCAGCTTAAATTCGGCGCAAGAGACCCAGTACTTC.